This T cell receptor beta chain stems from a study of blood T cell repertoires in COVID-19. For the study at large: The United States, Italy and Spain provided the acute and convalescent COVID-19 samples. From T cells, B-cell-depleted T cells, or PBMCs came the material, which was cDNA or gDNA.

Per the original data handling: Amplification of reference gene primers was used by the study to estimate nucleated cell counts. The assay was immunoSEQ multiplex PCR, and TCRdb's table has in-frame clones only and misses some. V and J calls and clone size are given by that table; D and trimming were obtained from the DNA. This table holds about 36,000 clones, about 88% found once. V lost 3 bases to trimming and J lost 2 bases, with 10 bases between them. Germline V gene lookup returns CDR1 KGHSH and CDR2 LQKENI. The CDR3 contains 15 residues. The origin of this receptor is a human donor in a cohort sampled during active COVID-19. The chain couples TRBV18 to TRBJ2-2; D possibly corresponds to TRBD2 (5 bases). Input material: peripheral blood. The CDR3 is CASSPETTNTGELFF. CDR3 DNA sequence: TGTGCCAGCTCACCCGAGACTACCAACACCGGGGAGCTGTTTTTT.